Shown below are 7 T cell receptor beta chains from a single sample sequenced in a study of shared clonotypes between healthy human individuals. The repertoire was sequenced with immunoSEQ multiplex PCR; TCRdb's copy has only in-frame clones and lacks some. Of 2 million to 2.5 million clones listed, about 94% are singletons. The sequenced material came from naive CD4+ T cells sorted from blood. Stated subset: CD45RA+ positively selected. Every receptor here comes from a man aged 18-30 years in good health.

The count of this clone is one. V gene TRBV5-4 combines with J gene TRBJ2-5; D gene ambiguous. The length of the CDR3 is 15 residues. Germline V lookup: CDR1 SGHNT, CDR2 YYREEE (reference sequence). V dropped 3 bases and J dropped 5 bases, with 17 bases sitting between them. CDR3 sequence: CASSSGRAPGETQYF. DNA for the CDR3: TGTGCCAGCAGCTCGGGCCGGGCTCCCGGGGAGACCCAGTACTTC.

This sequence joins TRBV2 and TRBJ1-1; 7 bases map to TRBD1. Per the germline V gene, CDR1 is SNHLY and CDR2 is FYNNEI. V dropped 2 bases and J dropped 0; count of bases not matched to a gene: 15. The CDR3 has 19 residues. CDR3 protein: CASSENGPGWGQMNTEAFF. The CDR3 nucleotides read TGTGCCAGCAGTGAAAATGGACCGGGTTGGGGACAGATGAACACTGAAGCTTTCTTT.

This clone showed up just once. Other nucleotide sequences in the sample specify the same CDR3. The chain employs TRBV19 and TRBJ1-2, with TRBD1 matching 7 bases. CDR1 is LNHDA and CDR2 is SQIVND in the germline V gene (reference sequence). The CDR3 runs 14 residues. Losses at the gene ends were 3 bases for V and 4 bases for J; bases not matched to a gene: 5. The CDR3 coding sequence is TGTGCCAGTAGTATCCCGGGACAGCTCTATGGCTACACCTTC. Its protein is CASSIPGQLYGYTF. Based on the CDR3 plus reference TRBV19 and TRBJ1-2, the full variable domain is DGGITQSPKYLFRKEGQNVTLSCEQNLNHDAMYWYRQDPGQGLRLIYYSQIVNDFQKGDIAEGYSVSREKKESFPLTVTSAQKNPTAFYLCASSIPGQLYGYTFGSGTRLTVV.

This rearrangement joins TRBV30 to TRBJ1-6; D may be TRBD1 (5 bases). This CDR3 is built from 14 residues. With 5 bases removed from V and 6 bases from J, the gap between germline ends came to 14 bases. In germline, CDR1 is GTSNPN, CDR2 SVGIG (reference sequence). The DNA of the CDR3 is TGTGCCTGGTCCCCGGGACTGGGTAATTCACCCCTCCACTTT. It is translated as CAWSPGLGNSPLHF.

The DNA for the CDR3 is TGTGCCAGCAGCTTAGACCGTGTGGTAGGGTTTGGTGAAAAACTGTTTTTT. Residues: CASSLDRVVGFGEKLFF. The chain employs TRBV7-8 and TRBJ1-4; D remains unclear. Between the trimmed V and J ends, which lost 1 base and 7 bases, there was a span of 19 bases. From germline, CDR1 is SGHVS and CDR2 FQNEAQ. This CDR3 is built from 17 residues.

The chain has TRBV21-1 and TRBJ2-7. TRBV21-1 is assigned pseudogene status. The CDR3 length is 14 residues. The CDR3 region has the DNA TGTGCCAAATGTCGCGCCGAACGGACGGACGAGCAGTACTTC. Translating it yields CAKCRAERTDEQYF.

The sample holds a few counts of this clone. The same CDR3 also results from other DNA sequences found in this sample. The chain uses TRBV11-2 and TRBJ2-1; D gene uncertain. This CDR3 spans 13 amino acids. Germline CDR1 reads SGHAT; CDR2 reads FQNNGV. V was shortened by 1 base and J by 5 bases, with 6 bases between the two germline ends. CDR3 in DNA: TGTGCCAGCAGCTTAGGGCTAAACAATGAGCAGTTCTTC. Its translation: CASSLGLNNEQFF. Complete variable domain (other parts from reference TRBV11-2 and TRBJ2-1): EAGVAQSPRYKIIEKRQSVAFWCNPISGHATLYWYQQILGQGPKLLIQFQNNGVVDDSQLPKDRFSAERLKGVDSTLKIQPAKLEDSAVYLCASSLGLNNEQFFGPGTRLTVL.